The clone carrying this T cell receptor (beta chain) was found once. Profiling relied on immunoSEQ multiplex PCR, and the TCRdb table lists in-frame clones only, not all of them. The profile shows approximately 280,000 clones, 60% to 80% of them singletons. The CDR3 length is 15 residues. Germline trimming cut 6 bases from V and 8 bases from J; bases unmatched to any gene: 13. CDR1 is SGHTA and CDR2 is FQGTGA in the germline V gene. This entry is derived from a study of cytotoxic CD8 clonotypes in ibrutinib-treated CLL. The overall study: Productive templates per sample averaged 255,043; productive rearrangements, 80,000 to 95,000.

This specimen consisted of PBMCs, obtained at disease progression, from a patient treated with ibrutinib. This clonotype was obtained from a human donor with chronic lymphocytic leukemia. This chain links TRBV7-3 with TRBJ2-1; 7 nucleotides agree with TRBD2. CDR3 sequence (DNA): TGTGCCAGCAGGAAGGAAGGGACTATCGTCCATGAGCAGTTCTTC. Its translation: CASRKEGTIVHEQFF.